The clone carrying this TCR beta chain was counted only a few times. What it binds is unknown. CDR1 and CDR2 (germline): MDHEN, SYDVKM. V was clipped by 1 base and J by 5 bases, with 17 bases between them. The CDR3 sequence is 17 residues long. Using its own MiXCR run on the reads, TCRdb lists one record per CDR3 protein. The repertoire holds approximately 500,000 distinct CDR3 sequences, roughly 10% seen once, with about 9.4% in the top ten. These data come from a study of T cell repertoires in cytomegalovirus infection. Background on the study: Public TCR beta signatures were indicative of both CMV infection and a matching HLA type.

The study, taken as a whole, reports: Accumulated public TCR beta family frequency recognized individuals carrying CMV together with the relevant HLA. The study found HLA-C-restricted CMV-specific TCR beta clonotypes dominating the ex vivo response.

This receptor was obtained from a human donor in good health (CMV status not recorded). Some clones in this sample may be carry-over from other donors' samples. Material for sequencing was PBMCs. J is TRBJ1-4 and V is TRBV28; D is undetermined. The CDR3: CASSLSTGRLQNEKLFF. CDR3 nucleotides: TGTGCCAGCAGTTTATCTACGGGCCGACTTCAAAATGAAAAACTGTTTTTT.